A single sample gave rise to the 5 T cell receptor beta chains below, sequenced in a study of graft-versus-host responses after intestinal transplantation. Only in-frame clones appear in the TCRdb table, and some are missing; sequencing was by immunoSEQ multiplex PCR. The data contain tens of thousands of clones, about nine tenths of them singletons. Graft-derived tissue was subjected to processing to liberate intraepithelial and lamina propria lymphocytes. The material was ileum tissue, obtained approximately 56 weeks after transplant. The source is a human patient who received an intestinal transplant, so some T cells may come from the graft donor.

The chain has TRBV11-2 and TRBJ2-7; TRBD2 matches at 11 bases. Germline values: CDR1 SGHAT, CDR2 FQNNGV. V gave up 4 bases and J gave up 1 base; unmatched junction bases: 6. This CDR3 contains 16 residues. CDR3 loop: CASSWSTSGESYEQYF. Here the CDR3 DNA reads TGTGCCAGCAGCTGGTCGACTAGCGGGGAATCCTACGAGCAGTACTTC.

The CDR3 spells CASGSTEAFF. CDR3 DNA: TGTGCCAGCGGATCGACTGAAGCTTTCTTT. The chain has TRBV27 and TRBJ1-1, with D unresolved. Germline V gene lookup returns CDR1 MNHEY and CDR2 SMNVEV (reference sequence). Trimming shortened V by 8 bases and J by 5 bases, and 6 bases separated the two germline ends. CDR3 length equals 10 residues.

The chain is built from TRBV29-1 and TRBJ2-5; TRBD2 aligns across 15 bases. V gave up 4 bases and J gave up 5 bases; unmatched junction bases: 11. Germline CDR1 SQVTM, CDR2 ANQGSEA. The CDR3 totals 17 residues. The CDR3 loop reads CSVAPGLAGGPGETQYF. The CDR3 coding sequence is TGCAGCGTTGCCCCCGGACTAGCGGGAGGGCCGGGGGAGACCCAGTACTTC. The whole variable domain, filled in from reference TRBV29-1 and TRBJ2-5, reads SAVISQKPSRDICQRGTSLTIQCQVDSQVTMMFWYRQQPGQSLTLIATANQGSEATYESGFVIDKFPISRPNLTFSTLTVSNMSPEDSSIYLCSVAPGLAGGPGETQYFGPGTRLLVL.

The chain links TRBV6-6 to TRBJ1-2, with D possibly matching TRBD1 (5 bases). The V end lost 6 bases, the J end lost 6 bases, and 14 bases lay between the germline ends. Germline CDR1 reads MNHNY; CDR2 reads SVGAGI (reference sequence). CDR3 length: 13 amino acids. The CDR3 reads CASSAGGGNGYTF. The CDR3, as DNA: TGTGCCAGCAGCGCAGGCGGGGGAAATGGCTACACCTTC.

The rearrangement uses TRBV5-1 and TRBJ2-5; 12 bases map to TRBD2. With the DNA end fitting TRBJ2-7 better, the J assignment may be wrong. The CDR3 spans 17 residues. CDR1 is SGHRS, CDR2 YFSETQ, per germline. This chain's CDR3 is CASSLAGLAGVFYEQYF. The DNA for the CDR3 is TGCGCCAGCAGCTTGGCGGGACTAGCGGGCGTTTTCTACGAGCAGTACTTC.